This is a list of T cell receptor beta chains from one sample in a study of CD8 T cell repertoires and HIV-1 epitope variants. Antigens for these TCRs are unknown. Sequencing used immunoSEQ multiplex PCR; TCRdb keeps in-frame clones, though not all of them. The table records some 4,500 clones, around three fifths of them present only once. Sequenced sample: cultured CD8+ T cells derived from PBMCs. The receptors were sampled from a male donor with HIV. Each CDR3 is given with its conserved first and last residue. The D gene is left open where the match is weak. The size entry is marked missing in some rows and otherwise reads once, few, many or a size class.

>TRBD1|TRBJ2-1|-|TRBV28
CASSSVQGDYNEQFF
TGTGCCAGCAGTTCCGTCCAGGGGGATTACAATGAGCAGTTCTTC
>-|TRBJ2-1|-|TRBV27
CASSSRTDPRAYNEQFF
TGTGCCAGCAGTTCGAGAACCGATCCCAGGGCCTACAATGAGCAGTTCTTC
>-|TRBJ1-6|-|TRBV5-6
CASSLGAVSPLHF
TGTGCCAGCAGCTTGGGTGCGGTTTCACCCCTCCACTTT
>-|TRBJ2-3|-|TRBV5-5
CASSLPGETDTQYF
TGTGCCAGCAGCTTGCCGGGGGAGACAGATACGCAGTATTTT
>TRBD2|TRBJ2-3|-|TRBV6-1
CASSESPAGEGDTQYF
TGTGCCAGCAGTGAAAGTCCAGCGGGAGAGGGAGATACGCAGTATTTT
>-|TRBJ2-1|few|TRBV15
CATSRDRTESFYNEQFF
TGTGCCACCAGCAGAGATCGGACAGAGTCCTTTTACAATGAGCAGTTCTTC
>-|TRBJ2-7|few|TRBV21-1
CASCHSGSSYEQYF
TGTGCCAGCTGTCATAGCGGCAGCTCCTACGAGCAGTACTTC
>-|TRBJ2-1|few|TRBV27
CASSLLENPYNEQFF
TGTGCCAGCAGTTTACTGGAGAACCCCTACAATGAGCAGTTCTTC
>-|TRBJ2-1|-|TRBV10-2
CASSLDNEQFF
TGCGCCAGCAGCCTAGACAATGAGCAGTTCTTC
>-|TRBJ2-5|-|TRBV19
CASSIVGVETQYF
TGTGCCAGTAGTATAGTAGGGGTAGAGACCCAGTACTTC
>TRBD1|TRBJ2-7|-|TRBV5-1
CASSLDGDRGLGEQYF
TGCGCCAGCAGCTTGGATGGGGACAGGGGGTTGGGCGAGCAGTACTTC
>-|TRBJ2-5|-|TRBV28
CASSLSGASWGQYF
TGTGCCAGCAGTTTATCCGGGGCCTCATGGGGCCAGTACTTC
>-|TRBJ2-7|medium-sized|TRBV4-2
CASSPTGGRDEQYF
TGTGCCAGCAGCCCTACAGGCGGGCGGGACGAGCAGTACTTC
>-|TRBJ1-2|-|TRBV4-1
CASSPEPWGASYGYTF
TGCGCCAGCAGCCCCGAGCCTTGGGGGGCAAGCTATGGCTACACCTTC
>-|TRBJ1-5|-|TRBV10-3
CAISEQNQPQHF
TGTGCCATCAGTGAGCAGAACCAGCCCCAGCATTTT
>-|TRBJ1-2|-|TRBV4-2
CASSQASNYGYTF
TGTGCCAGCAGCCAGGCGAGTAACTATGGCTACACCTTC
>-|TRBJ1-5|-|TRBV9
CASSVDGGGNQPQHF
TGTGCCAGCAGCGTAGATGGGGGCGGCAATCAGCCCCAGCATTTT
>-|TRBJ2-3|-|TRBV28
CASSLYSGSSTDTQYF
TGTGCCAGCAGTTTATACAGCGGTTCTAGCACAGATACGCAGTATTTT
>-|TRBJ1-1|few|TRBV28
CASSLGTEAFF
TGTGCCAGCAGTTTAGGGACTGAAGCTTTCTTT
>TRBD1|TRBJ2-1|few|TRBV11-2
CASSLVRGILNEQFF
TGTGCCAGCAGCTTAGTCAGGGGGATTTTAAATGAGCAGTTCTTC
>-|TRBJ1-2|-|TRBV7-9
CASSHHRGYGYTF
TGTGCCAGCAGCCATCACCGGGGTTATGGCTACACCTTC
>TRBD1|TRBJ2-7|few|TRBV27
CASSLSGTDSYEQYF
TGTGCCAGCAGTTTATCGGGGACAGACTCCTACGAGCAGTACTTC
>-|TRBJ2-7|-|TRBV5-4
CASSLGGGFDEQYF
TGTGCCAGCAGCTTGGGAGGTGGTTTTGACGAGCAGTACTTC
>-|TRBJ2-4|few|TRBV5-7
CASSGGWRDWDKNIQYF
TGTGCCAGCAGCGGCGGGTGGAGGGATTGGGACAAAAACATTCAGTACTTC
>-|TRBJ1-3|few|TRBV25-1
CASSDAGNTIYF
TGTGCCAGCAGTGATGCCGGAAACACCATATATTTT
>-|TRBJ1-1|-|TRBV6-5
CASSYGGLTTEAFF
TGTGCCAGCAGTTACGGAGGACTTACCACTGAAGCTTTCTTT
>TRBD1|TRBJ1-1|-|TRBV30
CAWRDFGQGDPEAFF
TGTGCCTGGAGAGATTTCGGACAGGGAGATCCTGAAGCTTTCTTT
>TRBD1|TRBJ1-1|few|TRBV28
CASAIQGGDTEAFF
TGTGCCAGCGCCATCCAGGGGGGAGACACTGAAGCTTTCTTT
>TRBD1|TRBJ2-4|-|TRBV19
CASSISDRALGIQYF
TGTGCCAGTAGTATAAGCGACAGGGCGTTGGGCATTCAGTACTTC
>TRBD2|TRBJ2-2|-|TRBV2
CASSTLAGGISTGELFF
TGTGCCAGCAGTACGCTAGCGGGGGGGATTAGCACCGGGGAGCTGTTTTTT
>-|TRBJ1-4|-|TRBV28
CASSPSGGEKLFF
TGTGCCAGCAGCCCTTCCGGGGGCGAAAAACTGTTTTTT
>TRBD2|TRBJ2-1|few|TRBV9
CASSAGAGWNEQFF
TGTGCCAGCAGCGCCGGAGCGGGGTGGAATGAGCAGTTCTTC
>-|TRBJ1-2|-|TRBV6-5
CASSYYGRTGGYTF
TGTGCCAGCAGTTACTACGGACGGACCGGTGGCTACACCTTC
>-|TRBJ2-3|-|TRBV7-9
CASSSIGQPTDTQYF
TGTGCCAGCAGCTCAATTGGACAGCCCACAGATACGCAGTATTTT
>-|TRBJ2-3|-|TRBV5-5
CASSLWGPTDTQYF
TGTGCCAGCAGCTTATGGGGACCCACAGATACGCAGTATTTT
>-|TRBJ2-7|-|TRBV30
CAWEQLLYEQYF
TGTGCCTGGGAGCAGTTACTCTACGAGCAGTACTTC
>-|TRBJ1-4|-|TRBV15
CATSGRMGVDEKLFF
TGTGCCACCAGCGGACGAATGGGGGTCGATGAAAAACTGTTTTTT
>-|TRBJ2-1|few|TRBV4-3
CASSQAPLPLDLDEQFF
TGCGCCAGCAGCCAAGCCCCCCTACCACTAGATCTAGATGAGCAGTTCTTC
>-|TRBJ2-1|-|TRBV28
CASSLWTQEQFF
TGTGCCAGCAGTTTATGGACACAGGAGCAGTTCTTC
>TRBD1|TRBJ1-2|-|TRBV27
CASSTGTGIQPATLYGYTF
TGTGCCAGCAGTACCGGGACAGGGATCCAACCGGCAACCCTCTATGGCTACACCTTC
>-|TRBJ1-1|-|TRBV11-2
CASSPQAIPNTEAFF
TGTGCCAGCAGCCCCCAGGCGATCCCGAACACTGAAGCTTTCTTT
>-|TRBJ2-7|-|TRBV6-5
CASSYSQGGGYEQYF
TGTGCCAGCAGTTACTCGCAGGGGGGTGGCTACGAGCAGTACTTC
>-|TRBJ2-3|-|TRBV28
CASSHRGTDTQYF
TGTGCCAGCAGTCACCGGGGCACAGATACGCAGTATTTT
>TRBD1|TRBJ2-7|few|TRBV7-9
CASSTGTGRGPYEQYF
TGTGCCAGCAGCACCGGGACAGGCCGGGGGCCCTACGAGCAGTACTTC